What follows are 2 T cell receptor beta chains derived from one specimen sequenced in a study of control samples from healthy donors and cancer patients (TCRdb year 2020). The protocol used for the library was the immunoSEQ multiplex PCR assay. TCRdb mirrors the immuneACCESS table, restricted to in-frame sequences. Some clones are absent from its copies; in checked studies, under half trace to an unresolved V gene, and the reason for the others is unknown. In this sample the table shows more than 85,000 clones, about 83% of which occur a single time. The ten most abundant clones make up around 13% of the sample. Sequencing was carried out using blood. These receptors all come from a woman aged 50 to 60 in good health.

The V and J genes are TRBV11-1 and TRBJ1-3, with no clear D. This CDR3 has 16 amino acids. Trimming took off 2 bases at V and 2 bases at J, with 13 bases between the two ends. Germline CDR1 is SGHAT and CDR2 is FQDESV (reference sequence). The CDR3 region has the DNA TGTGCCAGCAGCTTACGGGTGAAGACAACTGGAAACACCATATATTTT. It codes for CASSLRVKTTGNTIYF.

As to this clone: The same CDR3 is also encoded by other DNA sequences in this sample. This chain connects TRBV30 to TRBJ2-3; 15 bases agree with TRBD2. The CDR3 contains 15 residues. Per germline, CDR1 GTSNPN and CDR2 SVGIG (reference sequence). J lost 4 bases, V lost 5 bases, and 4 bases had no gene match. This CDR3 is CAWGLAGGMADTQYF. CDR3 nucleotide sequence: TGTGCCTGGGGACTAGCGGGAGGGATGGCAGATACGCAGTATTTT.